This T cell receptor (beta chain) was sequenced during a study of blood T cell repertoires in COVID-19. Generated by immunoSEQ multiplex PCR, the TCRdb table keeps only in-frame clones and is missing some. The profile covers approximately 56,000 clones, with roughly four fifths appearing a single time and more than 20% taken by the ten largest. Patients in Seattle were enrolled during active infection, then followed longitudinally. The receptor's source is a woman older than 75 with COVID-19, enrolled during active disease. The specimen sequenced was peripheral blood.

The CDR3 DNA reads TGCGCCAGCAGCTTGTTTTCAGGGGTTGGCAAAAACATTCAGTACTTC. This translates into CASSLFSGVGKNIQYF. The rearrangement uses TRBV5-1 and TRBJ2-4; tentative D call: TRBD1 (6 bases). There are 16 residues in the CDR3. Germline CDR1 SGHRS, CDR2 YFSETQ. The V end was cut by 1 base, the J end by 3 bases, with 14 bases between.